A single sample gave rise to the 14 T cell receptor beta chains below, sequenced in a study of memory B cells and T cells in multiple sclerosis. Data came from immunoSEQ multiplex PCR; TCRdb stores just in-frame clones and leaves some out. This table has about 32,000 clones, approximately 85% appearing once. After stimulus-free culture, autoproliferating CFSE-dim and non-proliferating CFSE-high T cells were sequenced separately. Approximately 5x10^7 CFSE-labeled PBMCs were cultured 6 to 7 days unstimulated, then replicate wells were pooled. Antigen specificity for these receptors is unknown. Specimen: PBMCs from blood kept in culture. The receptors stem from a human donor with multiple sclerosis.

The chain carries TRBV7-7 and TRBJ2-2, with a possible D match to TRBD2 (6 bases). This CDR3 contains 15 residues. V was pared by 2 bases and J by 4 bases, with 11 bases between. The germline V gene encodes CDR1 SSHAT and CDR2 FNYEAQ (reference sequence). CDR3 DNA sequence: TGTGCCAGCAGCTTAACTTACGGGGGCACCGGGGAGCTGTTTTTT. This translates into CASSLTYGGTGELFF. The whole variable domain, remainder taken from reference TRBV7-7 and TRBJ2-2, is GAGVSQSPRYKVTKRGQDVTLRCDPISSHATLYWYQQALGQGPEFLTYFNYEAQPDKSGLPSDRFSAERPEGSISTLTIQRTEQRDSAMYRCASSLTYGGTGELFFGEGSRLTVL.

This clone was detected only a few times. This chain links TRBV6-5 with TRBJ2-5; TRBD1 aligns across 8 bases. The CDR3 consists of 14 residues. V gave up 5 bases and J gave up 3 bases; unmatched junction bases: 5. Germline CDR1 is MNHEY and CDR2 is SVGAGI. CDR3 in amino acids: CASSESTGEETQYF. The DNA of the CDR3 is TGTGCCAGCAGTGAATCGACAGGGGAAGAGACCCAGTACTTC.

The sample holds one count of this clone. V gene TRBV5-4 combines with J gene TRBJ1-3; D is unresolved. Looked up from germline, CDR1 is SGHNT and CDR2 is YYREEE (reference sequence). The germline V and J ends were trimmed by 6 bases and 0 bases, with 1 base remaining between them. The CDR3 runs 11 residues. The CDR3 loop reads CASTSGNTIYF. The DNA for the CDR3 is TGTGCCAGCACCTCTGGAAACACCATATATTTT.

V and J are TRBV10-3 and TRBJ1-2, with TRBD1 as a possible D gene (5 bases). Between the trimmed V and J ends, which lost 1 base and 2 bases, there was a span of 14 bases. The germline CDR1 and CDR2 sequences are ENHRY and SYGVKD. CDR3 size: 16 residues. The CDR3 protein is CAISEFGADPNYGYTF. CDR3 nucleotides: TGTGCCATCAGTGAGTTTGGGGCGGACCCCAACTATGGCTACACCTTC.

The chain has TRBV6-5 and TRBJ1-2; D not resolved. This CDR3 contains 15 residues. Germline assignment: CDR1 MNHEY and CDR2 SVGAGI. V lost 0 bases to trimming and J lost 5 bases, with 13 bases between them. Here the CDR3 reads CASSYSAGSVYGYTF. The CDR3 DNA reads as TGTGCCAGCAGTTACTCGGCGGGCTCAGTGTATGGCTACACCTTC.

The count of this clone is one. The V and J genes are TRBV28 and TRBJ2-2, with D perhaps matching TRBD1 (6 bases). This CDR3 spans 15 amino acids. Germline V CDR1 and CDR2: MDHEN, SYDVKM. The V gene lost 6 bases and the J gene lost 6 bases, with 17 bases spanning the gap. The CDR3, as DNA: TGTGCCAGCAGCCGACAGGATCGAGGGTCCGGGGAGCTGTTTTTT. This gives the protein CASSRQDRGSGELFF.

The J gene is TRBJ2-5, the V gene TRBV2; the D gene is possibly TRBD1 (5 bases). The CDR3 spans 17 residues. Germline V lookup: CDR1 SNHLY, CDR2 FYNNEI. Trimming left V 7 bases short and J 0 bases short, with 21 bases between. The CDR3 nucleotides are TGTGCCAGCATCCCTAAGGTGCAGGGCCCGTACCAAGAGACCCAGTACTTC. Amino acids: CASIPKVQGPYQETQYF.

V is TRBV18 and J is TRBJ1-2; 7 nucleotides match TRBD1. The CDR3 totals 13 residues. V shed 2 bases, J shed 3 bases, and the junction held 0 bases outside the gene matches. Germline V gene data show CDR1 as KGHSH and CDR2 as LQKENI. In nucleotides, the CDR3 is TGTGCCAGCTCACCAGGACAGGACTATGGCTACACCTTC. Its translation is CASSPGQDYGYTF.

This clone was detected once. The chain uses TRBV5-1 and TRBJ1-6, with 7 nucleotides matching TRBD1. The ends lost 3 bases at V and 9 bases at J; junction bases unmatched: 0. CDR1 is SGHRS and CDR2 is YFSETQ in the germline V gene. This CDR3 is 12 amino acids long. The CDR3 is CASSYRGSPLHF. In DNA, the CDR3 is TGCGCCAGCAGCTACAGGGGTTCACCCCTCCACTTT.

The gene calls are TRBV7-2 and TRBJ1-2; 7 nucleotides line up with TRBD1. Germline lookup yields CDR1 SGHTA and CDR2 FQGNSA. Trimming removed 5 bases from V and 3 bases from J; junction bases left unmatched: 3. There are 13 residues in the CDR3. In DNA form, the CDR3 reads TGTGCCAGCAGCCTTGACAGGGACTATGGCTACACCTTC. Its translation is CASSLDRDYGYTF. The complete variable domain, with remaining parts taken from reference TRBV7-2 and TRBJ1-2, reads GAGVSQSPSNKVTEKGKDVELRCDPISGHTALYWYRQSLGQGLEFLIYFQGNSAPDKSGLPSDRFSAERTGGSVSTLTIQRTQQEDSAVYLCASSLDRDYGYTFGSGTRLTVV.

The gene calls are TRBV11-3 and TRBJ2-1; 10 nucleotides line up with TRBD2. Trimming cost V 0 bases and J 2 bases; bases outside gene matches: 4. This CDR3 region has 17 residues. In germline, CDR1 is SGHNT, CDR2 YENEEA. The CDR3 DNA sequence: TGTGCCAGCAGCTTAGATCCTGGACTAGCGGCCTACAATGAGCAGTTCTTC. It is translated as CASSLDPGLAAYNEQFF.

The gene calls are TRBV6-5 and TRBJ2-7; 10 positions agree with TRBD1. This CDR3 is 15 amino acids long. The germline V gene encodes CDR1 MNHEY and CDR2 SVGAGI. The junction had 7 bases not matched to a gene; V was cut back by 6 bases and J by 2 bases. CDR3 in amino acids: CASRPHGQGAYEQYF. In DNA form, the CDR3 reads TGTGCCAGCAGACCACACGGACAGGGGGCCTACGAGCAGTACTTC.

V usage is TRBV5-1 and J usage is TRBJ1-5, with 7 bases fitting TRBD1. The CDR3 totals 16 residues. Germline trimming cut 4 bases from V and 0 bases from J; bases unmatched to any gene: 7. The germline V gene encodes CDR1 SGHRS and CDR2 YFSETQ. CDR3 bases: TGCGCCAGCAGCAGCAGGGACAGCCATAGCAATCAGCCCCAGCATTTT. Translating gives CASSSRDSHSNQPQHF.

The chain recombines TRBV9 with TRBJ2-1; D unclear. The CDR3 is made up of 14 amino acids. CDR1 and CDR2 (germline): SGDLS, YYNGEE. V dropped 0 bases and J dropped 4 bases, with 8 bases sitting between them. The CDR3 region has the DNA TGTGCCAGCAGCGTAGCAGCGCGGTACAATGAGCAGTTCTTC. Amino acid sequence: CASSVAARYNEQFF.